Detailed here is one T cell receptor (beta chain). The data stem from a study of cytomegalovirus exposure and HLA in healthy donors. PCR involved 60 Vbeta and 13 Jbeta primers. Assay: immunoSEQ multiplex PCR; the TCRdb copy retains only in-frame clones and omits some. In the table there are a few hundred thousand clones, over 65% of which are singletons. The germline CDR1 and CDR2 sequences are SGHDT and YYEEEE. The CDR3 consists of 17 residues. J was trimmed by 2 bases and V by 1 base; bases with no gene match: 6. The specimen sequenced was PBMCs. V and J are TRBV5-6 and TRBJ2-5; 12 bases agree with TRBD2. This sequence originates from a man aged 35 to 55 in good health and CMV-seronegative. CDR3 nucleotides: TGTGCCAGCAGCTTGACCCTAGCGGGGGGGGGACAAGAGACCCAGTACTTC. Translation: CASSLTLAGGGQETQYF.